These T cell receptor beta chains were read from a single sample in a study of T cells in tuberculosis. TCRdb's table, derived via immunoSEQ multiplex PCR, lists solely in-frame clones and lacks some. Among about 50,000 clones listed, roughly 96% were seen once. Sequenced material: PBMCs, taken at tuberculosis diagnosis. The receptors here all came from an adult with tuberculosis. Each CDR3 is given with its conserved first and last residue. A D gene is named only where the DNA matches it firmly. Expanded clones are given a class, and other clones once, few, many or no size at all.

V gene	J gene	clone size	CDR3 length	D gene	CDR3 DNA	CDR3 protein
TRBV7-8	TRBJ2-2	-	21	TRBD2	TGTGCCAGCAGCCATGTCCGGAGGACTAGCGGGAGGGCCGTAGAGTTCGGGGAGCTGTTTTTT	CASSHVRRTSGRAVEFGELFF
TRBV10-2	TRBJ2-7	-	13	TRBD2	TGCGCCAGCAGCCGGGACTACCGCTACGAGCAGTACTTC	CASSRDYRYEQYF
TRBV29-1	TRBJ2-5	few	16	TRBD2	TGCAGCGTTGCGCTAGCGGGAGGGACCTTCCAAGAGACCCAGTACTTC	CSVALAGGTFQETQYF
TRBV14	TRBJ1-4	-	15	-	TGTGCCAGCAGCCTTATGAGGGCAACTAATGAAAAACTGTTTTTT	CASSLMRATNEKLFF
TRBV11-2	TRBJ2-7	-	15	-	TGTGCCAGCAGCTCCGAGCGGGCGGGAACCTACGAGCAGTACTTC	CASSSERAGTYEQYF
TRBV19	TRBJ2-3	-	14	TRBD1	TGTGCCAGCAAGGACAGGGGGCTTCCAGATACGCAGTATTTT	CASKDRGLPDTQYF
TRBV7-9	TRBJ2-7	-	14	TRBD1	TGTGCCAGCAGCTGGAGCTCACAGGGGAACGAGCAGTACTTC	CASSWSSQGNEQYF
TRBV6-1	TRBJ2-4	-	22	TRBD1	TGTGCCAGCAGTGAAGCGCCTAGGGGGACAGGGCTGACCCCTTCTGCCAAAAACATTCAGTACTTC	CASSEAPRGTGLTPSAKNIQYF
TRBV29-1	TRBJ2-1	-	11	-	TGCAGCGGTAGCTCCTACAATGAGCAGTTCTTC	CSGSSYNEQFF
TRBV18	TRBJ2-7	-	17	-	TGTGCCAGCTCAATTGAAGCGCGGACAGATCTAGCCTACGAGCAGTACTTC	CASSIEARTDLAYEQYF
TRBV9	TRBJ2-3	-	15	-	TGTGCCAGCAGCGTTAGAGGAAGTGGCACAGATACGCAGTATTTT	CASSVRGSGTDTQYF
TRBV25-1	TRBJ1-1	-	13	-	TGTGCCAGCAGTGATTATAGGGGAAATGAAGCTTTCTTT	CASSDYRGNEAFF
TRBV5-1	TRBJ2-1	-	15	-	TGCGCCAGCAGCTTATCAGGTTCGGGGTACAATGAGCAGTTCTTC	CASSLSGSGYNEQFF